The present T cell receptor (beta chain) was sequenced within a study of OX40 agonist ivuxolimab in advanced cancers. Regarding the study in general: The costimulatory receptor OX40 (CD134) was targeted by ivuxolimab, a fully human IgG2 agonistic monoclonal antibody. Intravenous ivuxolimab was administered to patients every 2 weeks at six dose levels: 0.01, 0.1, 0.3, 1.5, 3 and 10 mg/kg. Of the roughly 52 patients in dose escalation, about 20 had hepatocellular carcinoma, about 15 had melanoma, 9 had renal cell carcinoma and 9 had head and neck cancer. A male proportion of around 80% and a mean age of about 60 years, ranging from roughly 23 to 90, were recorded for the dose-escalation cohort. Patients were allowed to have had prior anti-PD-1, anti-PD-L1 or anti-CTLA-4 therapy, and roughly two fifths of the dose-escalation patients had been treated with checkpoint inhibitors. Partial responses were achieved by three dose-escalation patients, of whom one had hepatocellular carcinoma and two had cutaneous melanoma. Peripheral TCRbeta sequencing was intended to test whether TCR sequence diversity was altered and clonal T-cell expansion was caused by ivuxolimab. The monotherapy dose-escalation portion (N = 52 patients) of the phase I ivuxolimab trial is reported in the paper. Overall study results and their limits: In partial responders in the 0.1-3.0 mg/kg groups, normalized peripheral clonal expansion was found to be among the lowest, especially among CD8+ T cells. Low levels of normalized T-cell clonal expansion were also shown by some nonresponding patients. Clonal expansion of both CD4+ and CD8+ blood T cells was observed from baseline to week 6 at doses 0.1 to 3.0 mg/kg. The antigen specificity of the clonally expanded peripheral T cells was not determined. After ivuxolimab, CD8+ T cells had more expanded clones than CD4+ T cells on average.

To sequence the TCRbeta CDR3 region, genomic DNA was isolated from the sorted cells. The immunoSEQ Assay was used to sequence the TCRbeta CDR3 regions. Imported from immuneACCESS, the table was reduced by TCRdb to in-frame sequences with V and J called. These copies leave out some clones; in studies compared against another copy, an unresolved V gene accounts for under half, and the cause of the remainder is not known. In this sample the table shows 40,000 to 50,000 clones, around 90% of which occur a single time. Approximately 0.62% of the sample belongs to the ten largest clones. The trial excluded patients who had a history of autoimmune disease or who were on systemic immunosuppression. Peripheral blood for TCR sequencing was collected from all dose cohorts at baseline, on cycle 4 day 1, and on cycle 7 day 1. The samples were drawn from a first-in-human, open-label, multicenter phase I dose-escalation trial of ivuxolimab. Adults with locally advanced or metastatic melanoma, renal cell carcinoma, hepatocellular carcinoma or head and neck squamous cell carcinoma were enrolled in the trial. Before TCR sequencing, CD4+ T cells and CD8+ T cells from peripheral blood were sorted into separate populations.

To note about this clone: Its antigen is currently not known. Base qualities are not at hand, and no much larger clone is one base apart.

Deletion took 2 bases off V and 0 bases off J, with a span of 17 bases between the germline ends. The CDR3 measures 18 amino acids from cysteine to phenylalanine. This entry keeps only the CDR3 DNA: 54 bases, framed from base 1. From a lookup of the germline V gene, CDR1 and CDR2 are KGHSH and LQKENI. This TCR was recovered from an adult with an advanced solid tumor such as melanoma, head and neck, liver or kidney cancer. Sequenced material: CD4+ or CD8+ T cells sorted from blood, taken in a trial of the OX40 agonist ivuxolimab. In this chain, TRBV18 is recombined with TRBJ1-3; a tentative D call is TRBD1 (6 bases match). In nucleotide form, the sequence is TGTGCCAGCTCACCAGCCTATAGTGGGGGCCTCTCTGGAAACACCATATATTTT. Translated, it gives CASSPAYSGGLSGNTIYF.